This entry describes one T cell receptor (beta chain). V lost 6 bases to trimming and J lost 0 bases; unmatched junction nucleotides: 3. The CDR3 contains 15 residues. Germline CDR1 is KGHSH and CDR2 is LQKENI. The sample originates from a study of PD-L1 blockade in urothelial cancer. About the research overall: Analyses used blood from 3 weeks (second dose) and 6 weeks after treatment start.

Clones were read by immunoSEQ multiplex PCR, and TCRdb kept only the in-frame ones, dropping some. The data contain tens of thousands of clones, 70% to 90% of them singletons. Stated time point: pretreatment peripheral blood. Enrolled patients showed locally advanced or metastatic urothelial carcinoma. This chain uses TRBV18 with TRBJ1-2; 11 bases map to TRBD1. The sequenced sample was PBMCs, obtained around atezolizumab (anti-PD-L1) treatment. This sequence originates from a man in his 60s with urothelial cancer. CDR3: CASSRDRGTNYGYTF. The CDR3 DNA follows: TGTGCCAGCTCTCGGGACAGGGGGACTAACTATGGCTACACCTTC. The full variable domain, its missing parts supplied by reference TRBV18 and TRBJ1-2, is NAGVMQNPRHLVRRRGQEARLRCSPMKGHSHVYWYRQLPEEGLKFMVYLQKENIIDESGMPKERFSAEFPKEGPSILRIQQVVRGDSAAYFCASSRDRGTNYGYTFGSGTRLTVV.